This T cell receptor beta chain appears in the sequencing data of a study of neoadjuvant anti-PD-1 for oral cavity cancer. Overall study findings and caveats: Pretreatment Treg/Th17 ratio correlated inversely with post-treatment tumor clonality. Non-responders to neoadjuvant nivolumab had significantly more clonal PBMC T cells than responders.

In regard to this clone: The antigen remains undetermined.

Germline CDR1 MGHRA, CDR2 YSYEKL. CDR3 length equals 16 residues. V lost 1 base and J lost 7; bases outside the gene matches: 10. Sequencing was performed with immunoSEQ multiplex PCR; in TCRdb, only in-frame clones are kept and a portion is missing. The repertoire holds some 15,000 clones, with roughly 68% as singletons. Patients had newly diagnosed, untreated stage II-IVA oral cavity squamous cell carcinoma. This specimen consisted of PBMCs, obtained before nivolumab (anti-PD-1) treatment. The sequence came from a person aged 40 to 85 with oral cavity squamous cell carcinoma. This chain connects TRBV4-1 to TRBJ2-1; TRBD1 aligns across 7 bases. CDR3 amino acids: CASSQGRGGRGNEQFF. The CDR3 nucleotides are TGCGCCAGCAGCCAAGGAAGGGGCGGCAGGGGGAATGAGCAGTTCTTC.